The present entry profiles one T cell receptor beta chain with its context. The sample originates from a study of sequential checkpoint blockade in melanoma. The wider study: After both sequences, patients received maintenance nivolumab.

Sample treatment: randomized to nivolumab then ipilimumab (arm A) or the reverse (arm B). Data came from immunoSEQ multiplex PCR; TCRdb stores just in-frame clones and leaves some out. Seen here are 30,000 to 35,000 clones, roughly 84% observed once, and the top ten hold approximately 18%. This clonotype was sampled from a human donor with melanoma. The source material was CD8+ T cells sorted from blood (inferred from file names), sampled from a patient given nivolumab and ipilimumab in sequence.

CDR3 nucleotide sequence: TGTGCCACCAGCCCTGGAGGACCTTTAGGCCAAGAGACCCAGTACTTC. Protein sequence: CATSPGGPLGQETQYF. The chain links TRBV15 to TRBJ2-5, with D possibly matching TRBD2 (5 bases). V was pared by 5 bases and J by 1 base, with 17 bases between. The CDR3 covers 16 residues. Germline V CDR1 and CDR2: LNHNV, YYDKDF (reference sequence).